This T cell receptor beta chain was found in a study of T cells in Graves' hyperthyroidism and ophthalmopathy. Regarding the study as a whole: Most thyroid clonotypes expanded above 0.001 appeared in blood too.

Graves' hyperthyroidism without ophthalmopathy progression within 18 months was termed stable. This CDR3 spans 14 amino acids. Germline assignment: CDR1 DFQATT and CDR2 SNEGSKA (reference sequence). The V gene end was trimmed by 3 bases and the J gene end by 3 bases; junction bases not matched to a gene: 7. The source material, RNA transcripts, was used to amplify TCR beta CDR3 regions. HTBI primers drove first-round RT-PCR of the TCR CDR3. TCRdb used MiXCR to reprocess the multiplex PCR reads, holding one entry per CDR3 protein. The sample carries around 500,000 distinct CDR3 sequences, around 13% recorded once. This clonotype has at least ten counts. The antigen is not known.

This sequence was found in a woman between 40 and 50 years old with Graves' hyperthyroidism. The gene calls are TRBV20-1 and TRBJ2-7; 8 bases are shared with TRBD1. Material for sequencing was blood. The CDR3 protein is CSARTFDRGYEQYF. The CDR3 bases are TGCAGTGCTAGGACTTTCGACAGGGGCTACGAGCAGTACTTC.